This T cell receptor (beta chain) was found in a study of T-cell reconstitution after alpha-beta-depleted transplantation in children. The ends were cut back, 5 bases at V and 1 base at J, with 11 bases in the middle. CDR3 length equals 15 residues. It was with unique molecular identifiers that the TCRbeta library was prepared. Each CDR3 protein is one row after TCRdb ran MiXCR on the PCR reads. This table has about 980,000 distinct CDR3 sequences, roughly 29% appearing once. This TCR derives from a boy less than two years old who had a stem cell transplant for SCID, so the T cells may come from the graft donor. The specimen was PBMCs, mostly from graft donor cells, collected 360 days after TCRalphabeta/CD19-depleted stem cell transplant. This chain links TRBV12-3 or TRBV12-4 with TRBJ2-2, with a possible D match to TRBD2 (6 bases). The CDR3 protein is CASSNSGLNTGELFF. CDR3 DNA sequence: TGTGCCAGCAGTAACAGCGGGTTGAACACCGGGGAGCTGTTTTTT.